The 31 T cell receptor beta chains below come from one sample, sequenced in a study of T cell repertoires in ileal Crohn's disease. Clones were sequenced by immunoSEQ multiplex PCR, and TCRdb holds only the in-frame ones, with some missing. The data show about 62,000 clones, roughly nine tenths seen once. As to time point: neoterminal ileum biopsy at postoperative endoscopy, about 6 months after surgery. What was sequenced was ileal tissue. The receptors derive from an adult with Crohn's disease.

V usage is TRBV7-6 and J usage is TRBJ2-7; D unclear. The CDR3 consists of 14 residues. CDR1 is SGHVS, CDR2 FNYEAQ, per germline. Trimming pared 5 bases from V and 5 bases from J, leaving 16 bases between. CDR3 DNA: TGTGCCAGCAGCCCCACTCTTGCCCGGGACGAGCAGTACTTC. This codes for CASSPTLARDEQYF.

The rearrangement joins TRBV18 to TRBJ2-7; 7 nucleotides align to TRBD2. V lost 6 bases, J lost 10 bases, and 21 bases stayed unmatched. CDR3 length equals 16 residues. Germline values: CDR1 KGHSH, CDR2 LQKENI. CDR3 DNA: TGTGCCAGCTCCATCGCACTAGCGAACGACTTCGGAGGACAGTACTTC. It yields the protein CASSIALANDFGGQYF.

The chain recombines TRBV10-3 with TRBJ2-4, with 12 bases lining up with TRBD1. After removal of 6 bases from V and 0 bases from J, the junction contained 6 bases not matched to a gene. The CDR3 covers 17 residues. Germline CDR1 ENHRY, CDR2 SYGVKD. CDR3 residues: CAISRDRGLQAKNIQYF. The CDR3 region has the DNA TGTGCCATCAGCAGGGACAGGGGGCTCCAAGCCAAAAACATTCAGTACTTC.

V usage is TRBV6-4 and J usage is TRBJ1-5; D gene ambiguous. The germline CDR1 and CDR2 sequences are MRHNA and SNTAGT. This CDR3 contains 13 residues. The V end was cut by 4 bases, the J end by 9 bases, with 13 bases between. The CDR3 nucleotides read TGTGCCAGCAGTGGATACGGCGGCGGGCCCCAGCATTTT. Translating gives CASSGYGGGPQHF.

J is TRBJ1-2 and V is TRBV6-1, with D hard to call. Germline V lookup: CDR1 MNHNS, CDR2 SASEGT. V was shortened by 1 base and J by 4 bases, with 7 bases between the two germline ends. The CDR3 contains 13 residues. CDR3 DNA: TGTGCCAGCAGTGAAGTTGTCAGCTATGGCTACACCTTC. Its translation is CASSEVVSYGYTF.

In its sample, this clone was seen once. This chain joins TRBV7-6 and TRBJ2-7, with 13 bases aligning to TRBD2. Germline V CDR1 and CDR2: SGHVS, FNYEAQ. The trim removed 5 bases at V and 2 bases at J, leaving 12 bases unmatched. This CDR3 has 18 amino acids. As DNA, the CDR3 is TGTGCCAGCAGCGACGAGACTAGCGGGAGGAATAATCCCTACGAGCAGTACTTC. This encodes CASSDETSGRNNPYEQYF.

The chain carries TRBV6-1 and TRBJ2-5; 7 nucleotides line up with TRBD2. J lost 5 bases, V lost 8 bases, and 11 bases had no gene match. Germline V gene data show CDR1 as MNHNS and CDR2 as SASEGT. There are 14 residues in the CDR3. This CDR3 is CASGGEITWETQYF. The DNA for the CDR3 is TGTGCCAGCGGGGGGGAGATAACCTGGGAGACCCAGTACTTC.

J is TRBJ1-2 and V is TRBV30; perhaps TRBD1 as D (6 bases). Germline V CDR1 and CDR2: GTSNPN, SVGIG (reference sequence). Trimming cost V 0 bases and J 4 bases, with 12 bases left between them. CDR3 length: 14 amino acids. CDR3 sequence reads: CAWSVAGGPYGYTF. CDR3 coding DNA: TGTGCCTGGAGTGTAGCGGGGGGCCCCTATGGCTACACCTTC.

This clone was detected only once. This sequence joins TRBV27 and TRBJ2-1, with D possibly TRBD2 on 6 matching bases. The germline V and J ends were trimmed by 7 bases and 5 bases, with 30 bases remaining between them. The V gene's germline CDR1 is MNHEY and CDR2 SMNVEV (reference sequence). The CDR3 is made up of 19 amino acids. The CDR3 loop is CASTSPRGLGGNINNEQFF. CDR3 in DNA: TGTGCCAGCACTTCCCCGAGGGGTCTGGGAGGAAACATTAACAATGAGCAGTTCTTC.

This chain connects TRBV11-2 to TRBJ2-7; 7 positions agree with TRBD1. Germline V gene data show CDR1 as SGHAT and CDR2 as FQNNGV. The ends lost 1 base at V and 0 bases at J; junction bases unmatched: 3. This CDR3 is 15 amino acids long. The CDR3 nucleotides are TGTGCCAGCAGCTTAGTGGCAGGGGGCTCCTACGAGCAGTACGTC. The encoded protein is CASSLVAGGSYEQYV.

V is TRBV2 and J is TRBJ1-1; D gene unclear. CDR1 and CDR2 from the germline V gene are SNHLY and FYNNEI. V was shortened by 3 bases and J by 7 bases, with 9 bases between the two germline ends. The CDR3 is 12 amino acids. The CDR3 DNA sequence: TGTGCCAGCAGTGAGGCCGGGGATGAAGCTTTCTTT. Residues: CASSEAGDEAFF.

This rearrangement joins TRBV7-9 to TRBJ1-2, with D perhaps TRBD1 (6 bases). Trimming took 5 bases from V and 1 from J, leaving 17 bases between them. CDR3 length equals 16 residues. The germline V gene has CDR1 SEHNR and CDR2 FQNEAQ (reference sequence). The CDR3 DNA reads TGTGCCAGCAGCCCGGGGAGGGGGGAGAATAACTATGGCTACACCTTC. Translated: CASSPGRGENNYGYTF. Full variable domain (remainder filled in from reference TRBV7-9 and TRBJ1-2): DTGVSQNPRHKITKRGQNVTFRCDPISEHNRLYWYRQTLGQGPEFLTYFQNEAQLEKSRLLSDRFSAERPKGSFSTLEIQRTEQGDSAMYLCASSPGRGENNYGYTFGSGTRLTVV.

This chain uses TRBV18 with TRBJ2-6; D call uncertain. The CDR3 is made up of 16 amino acids. With 5 bases removed from V and 1 base from J, the gap between germline ends came to 12 bases. Germline-derived CDR1 and CDR2 are KGHSH and LQKENI. CDR3 sequence reads: CASSRSGGSGANVLTF. The CDR3 DNA is TGTGCCAGCTCAAGATCGGGTGGATCTGGGGCCAACGTCCTGACTTTC.

Comments on this clone: Other DNA sequences within the sample encode an identical CDR3. V and J are TRBV9 and TRBJ1-1; D gene ambiguous. The CDR3 loop spans 14 amino acids. CDR1 SGDLS and CDR2 YYNGEE come from the germline V gene. V was cut by 0 bases and J by 1 base, with 7 bases left in between. Written as DNA, the CDR3 is TGTGCCAGCAGCGTAGTGTCCGGGAACACTGAAGCTTTCTTT. Its protein is CASSVVSGNTEAFF. The full variable domain, its missing parts supplied by reference TRBV9 and TRBJ1-1, is DSGVTQTPKHLITATGQRVTLRCSPRSGDLSVYWYQQSLDQGLQFLIQYYNGEERAKGNILERFSAQQFPDLHSELNLSSLELGDSALYFCASSVVSGNTEAFFGQGTRLTVV.

In DNA form, the CDR3 reads TGCGCCAGCAGCTTGTCCCAAGGGGCGCCTGAAGCTTTCTTT. Translation: CASSLSQGAPEAFF. This chain uses TRBV5-1 with TRBJ1-1; weak D call: TRBD1 (5 bases). The V end lost 1 base, the J end lost 6 bases, and 13 bases lay between the germline ends. Germline CDR1 reads SGHRS; CDR2 reads YFSETQ. The CDR3 has 14 residues.

This clone appeared once. The V and J genes are TRBV2 and TRBJ1-6; TRBD1 matches 7 bases. J lost 10 bases, V lost 4 bases, and 7 bases had no gene match. The germline V gene has CDR1 SNHLY and CDR2 FYNNEI. CDR3 length equals 14 residues. The CDR3 protein is CASSGTGQDSPLHF. CDR3 DNA: TGTGCCAGCAGTGGGACAGGTCAGGACTCACCCCTCCACTTT. Variable domain in full (rest from reference TRBV2 and TRBJ1-6): EPEVTQTPSHQVTQMGQEVILRCVPISNHLYFYWYRQILGQKVEFLVSFYNNEISEKSEIFDDQFSVERPDGSNFTLKIRSTKLEDSAMYFCASSGTGQDSPLHFGNGTRLTVT.

This clone was observed a single time. The V and J genes are TRBV7-9 and TRBJ2-2; D is ambiguous. The germline V and J ends were trimmed by 3 bases and 7 bases, with 3 bases remaining between them. CDR3 length: 11 residues. Germline CDR1 is SEHNR and CDR2 is FQNEAQ (reference sequence). The CDR3 DNA sequence: TGTGCCAGCAGCTTCGGCGGGGAGCTGTTTTTT. This gives the protein CASSFGGELFF.

The table lists this clone with a few counts. V and J are TRBV19 and TRBJ1-2, with no clear D. V lost 6 bases to trimming and J lost 2 bases, with 10 bases between them. This CDR3 spans 13 amino acids. The germline CDR1 and CDR2 sequences are LNHDA and SQIVND (reference sequence). The CDR3 loop reads CASSFAGNYGYTF. CDR3 DNA: TGTGCCAGTAGCTTTGCGGGAAACTATGGCTACACCTTC. Filled out from reference TRBV19 and TRBJ1-2, the complete variable domain reads DGGITQSPKYLFRKEGQNVTLSCEQNLNHDAMYWYRQDPGQGLRLIYYSQIVNDFQKGDIAEGYSVSREKKESFPLTVTSAQKNPTAFYLCASSFAGNYGYTFGSGTRLTVV.

The chain carries TRBV18 and TRBJ1-1, with D possibly being TRBD1 (5 bases). The CDR3 spans 13 residues. The germline V gene encodes CDR1 KGHSH and CDR2 LQKENI. With 5 bases removed from V and 4 bases from J, the gap between germline ends came to 11 bases. The CDR3 DNA is TGTGCCAGCTCATTCGGGGGGGGCACTGAAGCTTTCTTT. Amino acid sequence: CASSFGGGTEAFF.

The chain is built from TRBV29-1 and TRBJ2-5; D is possibly TRBD2 (5 bases). Germline assignment: CDR1 SQVTM and CDR2 ANQGSEA. The CDR3 has 13 residues. Trimming removed 1 base at V and 3 bases at J, with 9 bases between. Here the CDR3 DNA reads TGCAGCGTTGAAGTACTAGTCAAAGAGACCCAGTACTTC. It translates to CSVEVLVKETQYF.

The rearrangement joins TRBV5-6 to TRBJ1-4, with D uncertain. V lost 0 bases and J 8 bases, leaving 8 bases between the germline ends. Per the germline V gene, CDR1 is SGHDT and CDR2 is YYEEEE. The CDR3 has 13 amino acids. The CDR3 DNA is TGTGCCAGCAGCTTGGGGTCGGGGGAAAAACTGTTTTTT. Translated: CASSLGSGEKLFF.

The chain carries TRBV6-6 and TRBJ2-5; the match to TRBD1 covers 9 bases. Trimming at V came to 7 bases and at J to 7 bases, leaving 7 bases not matched to a gene. CDR1 is MNHNY, CDR2 SVGAGI, per germline (reference sequence). The CDR3 is 13 residues long. In nucleotides, the CDR3 is TGTGCCAGCAAGGCGGGACAGGGCAGGACCCAGTACTTC. Translation: CASKAGQGRTQYF.

This clone occurred once. The chain joins TRBV4-3 to TRBJ1-1; the D gene is possibly TRBD1 (5 bases). CDR1 LGHNA and CDR2 YSLEER come from the germline V gene. V was trimmed by 4 bases and J by 9 bases, leaving 18 bases between them. This CDR3 contains 14 residues. The CDR3 DNA sequence: TGCGCCAGCAGCCCGCAGGGAAGGAAGGGGAAAGCTTTCTTT. This encodes CASSPQGRKGKAFF.

The table lists this clone with a few counts. The genes are TRBV27 and TRBJ1-2, with D possibly being TRBD1 (6 bases). Germline V gene sequence: CDR1 MNHEY, CDR2 SMNVEV (reference sequence). The CDR3 is 13 residues long. V shed 5 bases and J shed 8 bases, with 15 bases lying between them. CDR3 residues: CASSHGPGDGYTF. The CDR3 region has the DNA TGTGCCAGCAGTCACGGACCAGGGGACGGCTACACCTTC.

This clone was observed once. This chain links TRBV2 with TRBJ2-3; 7 nucleotides agree with TRBD2. The V and J ends lost 10 bases and 0 bases, in that order; junction bases with no gene match: 7. CDR3 length: 14 amino acids. Germline lookup yields CDR1 SNHLY and CDR2 FYNNEI. The CDR3 coding sequence is TGTGCCACCGGGGGGATAGCGAGCACAGATACGCAGTATTTT. Amino acid sequence: CATGGIASTDTQYF.

In this sample, this clone turned up once. CDR3 region: CAWTRGAFNTEAFF. As DNA, the CDR3 is TGTGCCTGGACGAGAGGAGCTTTCAACACTGAAGCTTTCTTT. The gene calls are TRBV30 and TRBJ1-1; D is uncertain. Trimming pared 4 bases from V and 2 bases from J, leaving 14 bases between. The germline V gene has CDR1 GTSNPN and CDR2 SVGIG (reference sequence). The CDR3 length is 14 residues.

This clone is a singleton in its sample. The chain uses TRBV11-3 and TRBJ2-7, with 9 positions matching TRBD1. CDR1 is SGHNT, CDR2 YENEEA, per germline. V lost 5 bases to trimming and J lost 1 base; unmatched junction nucleotides: 3. The CDR3 consists of 14 residues. The CDR3 bases are TGTGCCAGCAGCCGACAGGGGGTTTCCTACGAGCAGTACTTC. Encoded protein: CASSRQGVSYEQYF.

This clone was counted a few times. This rearrangement joins TRBV18 to TRBJ1-5, with 7 nucleotides matching TRBD1. V lost 6 bases, J lost 6 bases, and 8 bases stayed unmatched. Germline assignment: CDR1 KGHSH and CDR2 LQKENI. The CDR3 is made up of 14 amino acids. CDR3 DNA: TGTGCCAGCTCGCCGACAGGGTTGAGTCAGCCCCAGCATTTT. Encoded protein: CASSPTGLSQPQHF.

This clone was counted a single time. V and J are TRBV5-6 and TRBJ1-2, with TRBD1 matching 7 bases. The CDR3 covers 14 residues. Trimming cost V 5 bases and J 3 bases; bases outside gene matches: 7. CDR1 is SGHDT and CDR2 is YYEEEE in the germline V gene. The CDR3 DNA reads as TGTGCCAGCAGACTTAGAACAGGGGACTATGGCTACACCTTC. Protein sequence: CASRLRTGDYGYTF.

The chain couples TRBV5-8 to TRBJ2-5; no clear D gene. Per germline, CDR1 SGHTS and CDR2 YDEGEE. This CDR3 has 16 residues. The V gene lost 0 bases and the J gene lost 5 bases, with 17 bases spanning the gap. The CDR3 DNA sequence: TGTGCCAGCAGCTTGGCGTCAGCACTCTTGAGGGAGACCCAGTACTTC. Its translation: CASSLASALLRETQYF.

This chain joins TRBV27 and TRBJ1-1; D unresolved. CDR3 length: 13 amino acids. Germline values: CDR1 MNHEY, CDR2 SMNVEV (reference sequence). With 6 bases removed from V and 2 bases from J, the gap between germline ends came to 10 bases. CDR3 sequence: CASSQTGNTEAFF. CDR3 bases: TGTGCCAGCAGCCAAACGGGTAACACTGAAGCTTTCTTT.